This TCR beta chain stems from a study of OX40 agonist ivuxolimab in advanced cancers. Study-level information: Those enrolled were roughly 85% male, with a mean age of 60 years and ages from roughly 20 to 85. Whole-study results and caveats: Circulating CD4+ and CD8+ T cells showed clonal expansion by week 6 at 0.1 to 3.0 mg/kg. Among the lowest peripheral clonal expansion occurred in 0.1-3.0 mg/kg partial responders.

The sample holds a few counts of this clone. Its antigen remains unidentified. The same CDR3 is also encoded by other DNA sequences in this sample. The CDR3 runs 13 residues. In germline, CDR1 is LNHDA, CDR2 SQIVND (reference sequence). V was pared by 1 base and J by 1 base, with 4 bases between. Sequencing was performed with immunoSEQ multiplex PCR; in TCRdb, only in-frame clones are kept and a portion is missing. This sample has roughly 74,000 clones, with 80% to 95% found just once. Sequencing used CD4+ or CD8+ T cells sorted from blood, obtained in a trial of the OX40 agonist ivuxolimab. The chain couples TRBV19 to TRBJ1-1; D uncertain. This sequence originates from an adult with an advanced solid tumor such as melanoma, head and neck, liver or kidney cancer. This CDR3 is CASSIGGNTEAFF. In nucleotides, the CDR3 is TGTGCCAGTAGTATAGGAGGGAACACTGAAGCTTTCTTT.